The TCR beta chain under discussion was sequenced for a study of identical twins. Points from the study as a whole: Invariant MAIT and iNKT cells are populations that could partly confound zero-insertion analyses.

V lost 3 bases and J lost 4, with 8 bases in between. The CDR3 spans 13 residues. Germline loops: CDR1 KGHSH, CDR2 LQKENI. TCRdb re-called the 5' RACE reads through MiXCR, storing one row per CDR3 protein. The table has about 890,000 distinct CDR3 sequences, roughly an eighth seen once. Of note for this clonotype: The antigen remains unidentified.

These same data were also listed under a study on yellow fever vaccine responses in identical twins.

The TCR originated in a woman in her late teens or twenties in good health. The chain carries TRBV18 and TRBJ2-3, with TRBD1 as a possible D gene (5 bases). Sample: PBMCs. In DNA, the CDR3 is TGTGCCAGCTCACCGACAGTTCCAGATACGCAGTATTTT. It yields the protein CASSPTVPDTQYF.